This TCR beta chain was sequenced in a study of neoadjuvant anti-PD-1 for oral cavity cancer. Study-wide background: Before surgery, most patients got three to four biweekly 3 mg/kg nivolumab doses. Study-wide results and caveats: After neoadjuvant nivolumab, PBMC T cell clonality was significantly higher in non-responders than responders. Treg/Th17 ratio rose with pretreatment blood and fell with post-treatment tumor TCRbeta clonality.

A note on this clone: Antigen specificity is unknown.

CDR1 is MDHEN and CDR2 is SYDVKM in the germline V gene. Trimming took 2 bases from V and 2 from J; bases not matched to a gene: 9. This CDR3 is built from 16 residues. This table comes from immunoSEQ multiplex PCR, and its TCRdb copy is limited to in-frame clones, with some not included. The sample shows over 11,000 clones, approximately 70% of them seen only once. Time point denoted: after neoadjuvant nivolumab, at surgical resection. Stage II-IVA oral cavity squamous cell carcinoma was new and untreated by systemic or radiation therapy. The sequence was collected from a person aged 40 to 85 with oral cavity squamous cell carcinoma. The V call is TRBV28, the J call TRBJ2-7, with 7 bases matching TRBD2. This sample comprised PBMCs, obtained after nivolumab (anti-PD-1) treatment. CDR3 coding DNA: TGTGCCAGCAGTTTACCCCGGAGTAGCGGGCCCTACGAGCAGTACTTC. Encoded protein: CASSLPRSSGPYEQYF.